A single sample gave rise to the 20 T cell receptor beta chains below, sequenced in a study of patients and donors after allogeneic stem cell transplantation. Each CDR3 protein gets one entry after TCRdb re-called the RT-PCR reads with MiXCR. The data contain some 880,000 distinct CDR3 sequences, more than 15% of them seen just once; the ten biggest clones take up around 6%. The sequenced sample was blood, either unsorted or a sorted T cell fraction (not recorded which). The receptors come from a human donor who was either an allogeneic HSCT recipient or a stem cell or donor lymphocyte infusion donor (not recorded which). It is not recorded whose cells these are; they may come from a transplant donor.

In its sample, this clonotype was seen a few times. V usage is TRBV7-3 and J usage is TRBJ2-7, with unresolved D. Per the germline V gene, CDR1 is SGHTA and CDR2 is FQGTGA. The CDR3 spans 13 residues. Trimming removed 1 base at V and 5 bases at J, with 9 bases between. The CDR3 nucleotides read TGTGCCAGCAGCTTAAATTCAATGGACGAGCAGTACTTC. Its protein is CASSLNSMDEQYF.

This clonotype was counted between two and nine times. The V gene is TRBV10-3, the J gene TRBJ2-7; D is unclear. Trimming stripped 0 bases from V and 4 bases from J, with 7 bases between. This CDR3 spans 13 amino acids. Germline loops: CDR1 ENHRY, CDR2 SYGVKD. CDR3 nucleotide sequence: TGTGCCATCAGTGAGTCCTCCTTATACGAGCAGTACTTC. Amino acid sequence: CAISESSLYEQYF.

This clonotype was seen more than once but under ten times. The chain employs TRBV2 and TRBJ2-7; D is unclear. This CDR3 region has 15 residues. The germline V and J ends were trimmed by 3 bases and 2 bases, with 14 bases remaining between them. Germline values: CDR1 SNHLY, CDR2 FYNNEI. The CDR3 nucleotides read TGTGCCAGCAGTGACGGGTCAAGGGCGACCTACGAGCAGTACTTC. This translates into CASSDGSRATYEQYF. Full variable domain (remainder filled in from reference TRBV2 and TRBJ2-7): EPEVTQTPSHQVTQMGQEVILRCVPISNHLYFYWYRQILGQKVEFLVSFYNNEISEKSEIFDDQFSVERPDGSNFTLKIRSTKLEDSAMYFCASSDGSRATYEQYFGPGTRLTVT.

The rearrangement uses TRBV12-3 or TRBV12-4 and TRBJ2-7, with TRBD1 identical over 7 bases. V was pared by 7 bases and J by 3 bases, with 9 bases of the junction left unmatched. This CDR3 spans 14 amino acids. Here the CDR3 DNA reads TGTGCCAGCACCCCGGGGCAGGGGGTCTACGAGCAGTACTTC. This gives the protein CASTPGQGVYEQYF.

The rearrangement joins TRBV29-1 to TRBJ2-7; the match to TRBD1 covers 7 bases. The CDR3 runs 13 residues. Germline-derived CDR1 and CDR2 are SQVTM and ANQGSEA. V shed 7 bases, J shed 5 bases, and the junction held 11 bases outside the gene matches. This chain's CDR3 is CSAGGQVNDEQYF. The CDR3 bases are TGCAGCGCCGGCGGACAGGTAAACGACGAGCAGTACTTC.

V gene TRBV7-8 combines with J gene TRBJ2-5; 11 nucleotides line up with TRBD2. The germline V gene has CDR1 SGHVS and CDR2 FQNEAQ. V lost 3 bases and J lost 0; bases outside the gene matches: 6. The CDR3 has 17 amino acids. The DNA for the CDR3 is TGTGCCAGCAGCTTTGTTAGACTAGCGGGACACCAAGAGACCCAGTACTTC. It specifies CASSFVRLAGHQETQYF.

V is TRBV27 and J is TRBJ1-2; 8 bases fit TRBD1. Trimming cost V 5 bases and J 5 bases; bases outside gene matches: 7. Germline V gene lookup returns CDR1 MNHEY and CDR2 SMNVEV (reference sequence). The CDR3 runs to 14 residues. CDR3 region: CASSPTDRAYGYTF. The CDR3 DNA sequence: TGTGCCAGCAGTCCGACGGACAGGGCATATGGCTACACCTTC.

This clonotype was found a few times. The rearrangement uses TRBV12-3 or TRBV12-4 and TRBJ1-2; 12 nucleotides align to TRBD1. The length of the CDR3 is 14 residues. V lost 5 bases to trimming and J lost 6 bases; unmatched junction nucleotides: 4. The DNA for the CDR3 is TGTGCCAGCAGTCGGGACAGGGGGCGGGATGGCTACACCTTC. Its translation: CASSRDRGRDGYTF.

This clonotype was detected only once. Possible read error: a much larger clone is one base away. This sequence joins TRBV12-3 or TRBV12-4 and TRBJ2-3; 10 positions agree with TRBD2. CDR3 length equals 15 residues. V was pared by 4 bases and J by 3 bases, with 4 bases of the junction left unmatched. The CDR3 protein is CASSSLSGGTDTQYF. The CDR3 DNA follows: TGTGCCAGCAGTTCTCTTAGCGGGGGGACAGATACGCAGTATTTT.

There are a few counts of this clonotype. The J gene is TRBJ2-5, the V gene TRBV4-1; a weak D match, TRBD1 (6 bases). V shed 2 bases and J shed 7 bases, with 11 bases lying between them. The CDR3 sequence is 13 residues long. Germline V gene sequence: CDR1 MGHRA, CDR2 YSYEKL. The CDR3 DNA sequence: TGCGCCAGCAGCCAACTACTACAGGGGACCCAGTACTTC. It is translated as CASSQLLQGTQYF.

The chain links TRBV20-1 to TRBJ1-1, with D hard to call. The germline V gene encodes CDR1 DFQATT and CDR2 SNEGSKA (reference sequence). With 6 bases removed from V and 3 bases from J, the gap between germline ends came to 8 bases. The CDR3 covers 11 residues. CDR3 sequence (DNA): TGCAGTGCCGATAAGTACACTGAAGCTTTCTTT. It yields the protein CSADKYTEAFF.

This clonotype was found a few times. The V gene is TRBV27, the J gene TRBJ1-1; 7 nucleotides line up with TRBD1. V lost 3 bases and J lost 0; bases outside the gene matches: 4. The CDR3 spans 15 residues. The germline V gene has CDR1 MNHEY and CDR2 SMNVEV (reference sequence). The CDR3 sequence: CASSFLRGLNTEAFF. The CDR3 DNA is TGTGCCAGCAGTTTCCTGAGGGGGCTGAACACTGAAGCTTTCTTT.

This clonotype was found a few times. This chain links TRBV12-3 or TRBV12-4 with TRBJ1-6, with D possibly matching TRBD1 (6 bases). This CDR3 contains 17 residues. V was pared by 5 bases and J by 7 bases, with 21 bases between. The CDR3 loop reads CASSPETGSRRNSPLHF. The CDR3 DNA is TGTGCCAGCAGTCCAGAGACAGGTTCCCGCAGGAATTCACCCCTCCACTTT.

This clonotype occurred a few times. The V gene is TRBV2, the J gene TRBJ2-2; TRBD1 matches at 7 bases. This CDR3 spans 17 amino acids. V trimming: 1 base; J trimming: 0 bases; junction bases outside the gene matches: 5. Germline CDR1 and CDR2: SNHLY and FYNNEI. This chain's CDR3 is CASSEGAGTANTGELFF. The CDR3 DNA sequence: TGTGCCAGCAGTGAAGGGGCCGGGACAGCGAACACCGGGGAGCTGTTTTTT.

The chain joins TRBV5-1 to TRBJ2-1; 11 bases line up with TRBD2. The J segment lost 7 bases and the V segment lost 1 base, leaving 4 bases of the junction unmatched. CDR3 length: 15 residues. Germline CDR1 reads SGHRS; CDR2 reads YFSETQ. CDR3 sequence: CASSLTSGRVNEQFF. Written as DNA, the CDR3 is TGCGCCAGCAGCTTGACTAGCGGGAGAGTGAATGAGCAGTTCTTC. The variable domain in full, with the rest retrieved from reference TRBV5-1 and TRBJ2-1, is KAGVTQTPRYLIKTRGQQVTLSCSPISGHRSVSWYQQTPGQGLQFLFEYFSETQRNKGNFPGRFSGRQFSNSRSEMNVSTLELGDSALYLCASSLTSGRVNEQFFGPGTRLTVL.

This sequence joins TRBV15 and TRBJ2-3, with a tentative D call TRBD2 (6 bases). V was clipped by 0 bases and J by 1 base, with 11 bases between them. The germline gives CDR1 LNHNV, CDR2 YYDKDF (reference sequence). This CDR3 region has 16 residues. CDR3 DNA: TGTGCCACCAGCAGAGATAGGGCGGGGCGCACAGATACGCAGTATTTT. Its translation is CATSRDRAGRTDTQYF.

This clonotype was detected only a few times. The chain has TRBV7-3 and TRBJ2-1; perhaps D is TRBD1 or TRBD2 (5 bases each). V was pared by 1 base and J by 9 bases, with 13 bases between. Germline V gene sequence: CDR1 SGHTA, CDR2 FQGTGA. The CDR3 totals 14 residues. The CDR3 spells CASSLIEGYSEQFF. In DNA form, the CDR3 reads TGTGCCAGCAGCTTAATTGAGGGGTATAGTGAGCAGTTCTTC.

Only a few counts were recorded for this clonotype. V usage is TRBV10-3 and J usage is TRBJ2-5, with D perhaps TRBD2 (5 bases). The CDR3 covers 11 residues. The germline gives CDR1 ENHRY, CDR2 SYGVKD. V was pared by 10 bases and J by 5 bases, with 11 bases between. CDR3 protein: CATRSVETQYF. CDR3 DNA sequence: TGTGCCACACGTAGCGTGGAGACCCAGTACTTC.

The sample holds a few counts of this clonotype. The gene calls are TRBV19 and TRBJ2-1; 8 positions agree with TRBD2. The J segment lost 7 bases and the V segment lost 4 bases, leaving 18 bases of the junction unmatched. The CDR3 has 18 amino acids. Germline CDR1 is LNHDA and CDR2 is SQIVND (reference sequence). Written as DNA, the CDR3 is TGTGCCAGTAGTAGGACCCTAGCGGGTATTGTGGCTGCGAATGAGCAGTTCTTC. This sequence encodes CASSRTLAGIVAANEQFF.

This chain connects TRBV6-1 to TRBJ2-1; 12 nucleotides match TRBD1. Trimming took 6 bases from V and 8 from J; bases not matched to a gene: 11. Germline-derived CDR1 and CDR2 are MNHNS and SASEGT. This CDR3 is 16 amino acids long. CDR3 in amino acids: CASSPTRDRGRDEQFF. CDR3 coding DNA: TGTGCCAGCAGCCCAACCCGGGACAGGGGGCGCGATGAGCAGTTCTTC.